The 9 T cell receptor beta chains below all came from one sample that was sequenced in a study of blood T cell repertoires in COVID-19. TCRdb's table, derived via immunoSEQ multiplex PCR, lists solely in-frame clones and lacks some. The table lists roughly 240,000 clones, about 82% of them singletons. Sequencing was carried out using peripheral blood. These TCRs come from a woman of 80 years or more with COVID-19, enrolled during active disease.

The chain uses TRBV7-2 and TRBJ1-5, with D possibly being TRBD1 (6 bases). V shed 2 bases and J shed 7 bases, with 12 bases lying between them. This CDR3 has 14 amino acids. The germline V gene has CDR1 SGHTA and CDR2 FQGNSA. CDR3 loop: CASSLQGQGQPQHF. The CDR3 DNA sequence: TGTGCCAGCAGCTTACAGGGGCAGGGGCAGCCCCAGCATTTT. The complete variable domain, with remaining parts taken from reference TRBV7-2 and TRBJ1-5, reads GAGVSQSPSNKVTEKGKDVELRCDPISGHTALYWYRQSLGQGLEFLIYFQGNSAPDKSGLPSDRFSAERTGGSVSTLTIQRTQQEDSAVYLCASSLQGQGQPQHFGDGTRLSIL.

The V gene is TRBV3-1 (or the pseudogene TRBV3-2), the J gene TRBJ2-5; 7 bases are shared with TRBD2. CDR3 length equals 15 residues. Trimming at V came to 4 bases and at J to 7 bases, leaving 12 bases not matched to a gene. Germline V gene lookup returns CDR1 LGHDT and CDR2 YNNKEL (reference sequence). The CDR3 region has the DNA TGTGCCAGCAGCCCCCGGGACCGGGGGGTCGGGACCCAGTACTTC. This gives the protein CASSPRDRGVGTQYF.

The chain is built from TRBV6-6 and TRBJ1-3; D not certain. CDR3 length: 13 residues. Germline values: CDR1 MNHNY, CDR2 SVGAGI (reference sequence). V was trimmed by 8 bases and J by 4 bases, leaving 12 bases between them. CDR3 sequence reads: CASRGGLGNTIYF. The CDR3 DNA is TGTGCCAGCCGTGGCGGGCTAGGAAACACCATATATTTT.

V is TRBV10-3 and J is TRBJ1-5, with D perhaps TRBD1 (6 bases). CDR3 length: 21 residues. The V gene lost 3 bases and the J gene lost 0 bases, with 27 bases spanning the gap. Germline lookup yields CDR1 ENHRY and CDR2 SYGVKD. Written as DNA, the CDR3 is TGTGCCATCAGTGAAAGGACGGGACACCCGTACCCAATTTATAGCAATCAGCCCCAGCATTTT. Translated, it gives CAISERTGHPYPIYSNQPQHF.

This sequence joins TRBV15 and TRBJ1-5, with D unclear. Germline lookup yields CDR1 LNHNV and CDR2 YYDKDF (reference sequence). The germline V and J ends were trimmed by 4 bases and 1 base, with 8 bases remaining between them. The CDR3 is 14 residues long. The CDR3 coding sequence is TGTGCCACCAGCACAAAGGAGAGCAATCAGCCCCAGCATTTT. Protein product: CATSTKESNQPQHF.

The chain joins TRBV6-2 or TRBV6-3 to TRBJ1-5, with a possible D match to TRBD1 (5 bases). CDR1 and CDR2 from the germline V gene are MNHEY and SVGEGT. The ends were cut back, 4 bases at V and 0 bases at J, with 10 bases in the middle. The CDR3 has 15 amino acids. The CDR3 nucleotides read TGTGCCAGCAGTTCTCGGGGGTATAGCAATCAGCCCCAGCATTTT. Its protein is CASSSRGYSNQPQHF.

This clone was detected a few times. At one boundary the junction diverges from the germline segment, which might be a read error. The V call is TRBV28, the J call TRBJ2-7; the D is unclear. The CDR3 contains 12 residues. Germline V gene data show CDR1 as MDHEN and CDR2 as SYDVKM. The CDR3 nucleotides are TGTGCCAGCAATTTAAGAGGTTACGAGCAGTACTTC. Translated, it gives CASNLRGYEQYF. Looking up the rest from reference TRBV28 and TRBJ2-7 gives the full variable domain: DVKVTQSSRYLVKRTGEKVFLECVQDMDHENMFWYRQDPGLGLRLIYFSYDVKMKEKGDIPEGYSVSREKKERFSLILESASTNQTSMYLCASNLRGYEQYFGPGTRLTVT.

The chain recombines TRBV6-5 with TRBJ1-1; the D is unclear. Deletions cut 7 bases from V and 0 bases from J, with 15 bases between. Germline values: CDR1 MNHEY, CDR2 SVGAGI. CDR3 length: 15 residues. The CDR3 protein is CASISRVNVNTEAFF. The CDR3 DNA reads TGTGCCAGCATCTCCCGGGTCAACGTGAACACTGAAGCTTTCTTT.

Points on this clone: Additional DNA sequences in this sample encode the identical CDR3. This chain joins TRBV3-1 (or the pseudogene TRBV3-2) and TRBJ1-3; D is unclear. In germline, CDR1 is LGHDT, CDR2 YNNKEL (reference sequence). V dropped 1 base and J dropped 0 bases, with 4 bases sitting between them. This CDR3 contains 14 residues. The DNA for the CDR3 is TGTGCCAGCAGCCAAGTGAGCTCTGGAAACACCATATATTTT. This encodes CASSQVSSGNTIYF.